Described below is a single T cell receptor (beta chain) sequence and its context. The data were taken from a study of blood T cell repertoires in COVID-19. In the study overall: From the United States, Italy and Spain came samples of acute and convalescent COVID-19. The cDNA or gDNA used as material had been derived from T cells, B-cell-depleted T cells, or PBMCs.

Germline CDR1 SGHAT, CDR2 FQNNGV. V lost 6 bases to trimming and J lost 0 bases; unmatched junction nucleotides: 3. This CDR3 comprises 14 residues. Authors' analysis steps: Reference gene primer amplification yielded estimated nucleated cell counts. Profiling relied on immunoSEQ multiplex PCR, and the TCRdb table lists in-frame clones only, not all of them. Clone size and the V and J calls come from that table; the DNA yielded D and trimming. The sample records 85,000 to 110,000 clones, over 75% being singletons. V is TRBV11-2 and J is TRBJ2-7; TRBD1 matches at 9 bases. The sequence derives from a human donor in a cohort sampled during active or convalescent COVID-19. The sample was peripheral blood. The CDR3 nucleotides are TGTGCCAGCAGGTCGGACAGGGGCTCCTACGAGCAGTACTTC. Amino acids: CASRSDRGSYEQYF.